The clone carrying this T cell receptor (beta chain) was detected a few times. Its antigen is not known. Here immunoSEQ multiplex PCR was the method, and the copy in TCRdb shows in-frame clones only, minus some. The sample has a few million clones; 85% to 95% are singletons. Germline V lookup: CDR1 SGHRS, CDR2 YFSETQ. V lost 0 bases and J 4 bases, leaving 13 bases between the germline ends. CDR3 length equals 15 residues. The data were obtained in a study of shared clonotypes between healthy human individuals. General study points: Owing to a small donor count, the genetic and exposure-history diversity represented was limited. Against clonotypes common to all four donors, non-shared ones had lower generation probabilities. Sequencing depth was expected to influence donor clonotype sharing. Larger richness was generally estimated for naive than memory subsets.

This TCR was sampled from a young man in good health. Some clones in this sample may be carry-over from other donors' samples. Material: naive CD4+ T cells from PBMCs. Sample subset: CD45RA+ positively selected. The V call is TRBV5-1, the J call TRBJ1-1; no definite D call. The CDR3 sequence is CASSLDPGVSTEAFF. CDR3 nucleotides: TGCGCCAGCAGCTTGGATCCGGGTGTGAGCACTGAAGCTTTCTTT.